The next 32 T cell receptor beta chains were all read from a single sample in a study of blood T cell repertoires in COVID-19. The table came from immunoSEQ multiplex PCR; TCRdb's copy has only in-frame clones and leaves some out. The table includes 90,000 to 140,000 clones, roughly 80% detected once. Sequencing used peripheral blood. These receptors were collected from a woman aged 80 or over with acute or convalescent COVID-19.

The chain combines TRBV9 with TRBJ2-3; D not certain. This CDR3 has 14 amino acids. Germline values: CDR1 SGDLS, CDR2 YYNGEE. The V and J ends lost 2 bases and 1 base respectively, with 8 bases between them. The CDR3 reads CASSVLSRTDTQYF. CDR3 DNA sequence: TGTGCCAGCAGCGTCCTATCCCGCACAGATACGCAGTATTTT.

The rearrangement uses TRBV28 and TRBJ1-1; D is unclear. Germline V gene sequence: CDR1 MDHEN, CDR2 SYDVKM. This CDR3 comprises 13 residues. V lost 3 bases, J lost 7 bases, and 12 bases lay in between. The DNA of the CDR3 is TGTGCCAGCAGTTTTAGACTTAGCATTGAAGCTTTCTTT. The encoded protein is CASSFRLSIEAFF.

This rearrangement joins TRBV11-2 to TRBJ1-2; D is possibly TRBD1 (5 bases). This CDR3 is built from 15 residues. Germline V gene sequence: CDR1 SGHAT, CDR2 FQNNGV. Trimming took 3 bases from V and 7 from J, leaving 18 bases between them. The CDR3 DNA reads TGTGCCAGCAGCTTGGGGATTGGGAGGGGAAGTGGCTACACCTTC. Its protein is CASSLGIGRGSGYTF.

This rearrangement joins TRBV5-8 to TRBJ2-7; no definite D call. V was pared by 2 bases and J by 1 base, with 7 bases between. The length of the CDR3 is 13 residues. The germline gives CDR1 SGHTS, CDR2 YDEGEE. The CDR3 reads CASSFAGSYEQYF. The CDR3 nucleotides read TGTGCCAGCAGCTTCGCAGGTTCCTACGAGCAGTACTTC.

V is TRBV28 and J is TRBJ1-5; D call uncertain. The CDR3 has 13 residues. The V end was cut by 6 bases, the J end by 3 bases, with 9 bases between. The germline V gene encodes CDR1 MDHEN and CDR2 SYDVKM. The CDR3 DNA follows: TGTGCCAGCAGACTTTACCCCAATCAGCCCCAGCATTTT. This sequence encodes CASRLYPNQPQHF. The entire variable domain, with the rest obtained from reference TRBV28 and TRBJ1-5, is as follows: DVKVTQSSRYLVKRTGEKVFLECVQDMDHENMFWYRQDPGLGLRLIYFSYDVKMKEKGDIPEGYSVSREKKERFSLILESASTNQTSMYLCASRLYPNQPQHFGDGTRLSIL.

CDR3 DNA sequence: TGTGCCAGCAGACGGGACTTCGGCACCGGGGAGCTGTTTTTT. Protein sequence: CASRRDFGTGELFF. The V and J genes are TRBV14 and TRBJ2-2; D is perhaps TRBD2 (6 bases). The CDR3 loop spans 14 amino acids. The V end lost 6 bases, the J end lost 4 bases, and 12 bases lay between the germline ends. Germline CDR1 SGHDN, CDR2 FVKESK.

The chain has TRBV27 and TRBJ2-2; 9 bases are shared with TRBD1. The CDR3 runs to 15 residues. CDR1 is MNHEY, CDR2 SMNVEV, per germline (reference sequence). V was pared by 5 bases and J by 4 bases, with 5 bases of the junction left unmatched. CDR3 nucleotides: TGTGCCAGCAGTCCTATGACAGGGGGCACCGGGGAGCTGTTTTTT. Its protein is CASSPMTGGTGELFF.

The sample holds one count of this clone. The gene calls are TRBV14 and TRBJ1-6; D is uncertain. CDR1 and CDR2 (germline): SGHDN, FVKESK. CDR3 size: 14 residues. Trimming cost V 1 base and J 6 bases, with 7 bases left between them. The CDR3 bases are TGTGCCAGCAGCCAAGGGTGGGCTAATTCACCCCTCCACTTT. This encodes CASSQGWANSPLHF. Complete variable domain (other parts from reference TRBV14 and TRBJ1-6): EAGVTQFPSHSVIEKGQTVTLRCDPISGHDNLYWYRRVMGKEIKFLLHFVKESKQDESGMPNNRFLAERTGGTYSTLKVQPAELEDSGVYFCASSQGWANSPLHFGNGTRLTVT.

The V gene is TRBV15, the J gene TRBJ2-3, with 8 bases aligning to TRBD1. The J segment lost 5 bases and the V segment lost 0 bases, leaving 4 bases of the junction unmatched. Germline-derived CDR1 and CDR2 are LNHNV and YYDKDF (reference sequence). This CDR3 has 15 residues. The CDR3 loop is CATSREGQGEDTQYF. For the CDR3, the DNA is TGTGCCACCAGCAGAGAAGGACAGGGCGAAGATACGCAGTATTTT.

The rearrangement uses TRBV3-1 (or the pseudogene TRBV3-2) and TRBJ2-1; tentative D call: TRBD2 (6 bases). The germline gives CDR1 LGHDT, CDR2 YNNKEL (reference sequence). The CDR3 has 15 residues. The ends were cut back, 5 bases at V and 4 bases at J, with 15 bases in the middle. CDR3 nucleotide sequence: TGTGCCAGCAGCACTGAACCGGGAGCGTACAATGAGCAGTTCTTC. Its translation: CASSTEPGAYNEQFF.

V and J are TRBV7-9 and TRBJ2-1, with 9 positions matching TRBD2. This CDR3 spans 16 amino acids. Germline V lookup: CDR1 SEHNR, CDR2 FQNEAQ (reference sequence). V trimming: 3 bases; J trimming: 5 bases; junction bases outside the gene matches: 8. The CDR3 protein is CASSFYAGGPNNEQFF. CDR3 nucleotide sequence: TGTGCCAGCAGCTTCTACGCGGGAGGGCCGAACAATGAGCAGTTCTTC.

There are a few counts of this clone. The chain recombines TRBV28 with TRBJ1-4; no definite D call. The V and J ends lost 4 bases and 8 bases respectively, with 8 bases between them. This CDR3 spans 12 amino acids. CDR1 is MDHEN and CDR2 is SYDVKM in the germline V gene. CDR3 loop: CASSSPGEKLFF. Here the CDR3 DNA reads TGTGCCAGCAGTTCCCCGGGGGAAAAACTGTTTTTT.

This chain connects TRBV6-5 to TRBJ1-2; D is unresolved. The V gene lost 5 bases and the J gene lost 4 bases, with 11 bases spanning the gap. The CDR3 spans 13 residues. Germline CDR1 and CDR2: MNHEY and SVGAGI. The DNA of the CDR3 is TGTGCCAGCAGTCTCCCGGGGAGCTATGGCTACACCTTC. Protein: CASSLPGSYGYTF.

The V and J genes are TRBV5-4 and TRBJ2-3; TRBD1 is a possible D gene (5 bases). V was trimmed by 0 bases and J by 2 bases, leaving 7 bases between them. Germline V gene data show CDR1 as SGHNT and CDR2 as YYREEE (reference sequence). This CDR3 is built from 14 residues. The CDR3 coding sequence is TGTGCCAGCAGCTTGGCCAGGGTCACAGATACGCAGTATTTT. Encoded protein: CASSLARVTDTQYF.

V is TRBV7-6 and J is TRBJ2-1; a weak D match, TRBD1 (7 bases). Germline V gene sequence: CDR1 SGHVS, CDR2 FNYEAQ. The CDR3 runs 16 residues. V lost 7 bases, J lost 0 bases, and 16 bases lay in between. The CDR3, as DNA: TGTGCCAGCACCCAGCAGGGGGGTAGCTCCTACAATGAGCAGTTCTTC. As protein: CASTQQGGSSYNEQFF.

The chain is built from TRBV19 and TRBJ2-6; TRBD2 might be the D (5 bases). V shed 6 bases and J shed 2 bases, with 11 bases lying between them. Germline CDR1 LNHDA, CDR2 SQIVND (reference sequence). The length of the CDR3 is 15 residues. The CDR3 nucleotides read TGTGCCAGTAGATCGGGGAACCCTGGGGCCAACGTCCTGACTTTC. Translated, it gives CASRSGNPGANVLTF. Supplemented by reference TRBV19 and TRBJ2-6, the full variable domain reads DGGITQSPKYLFRKEGQNVTLSCEQNLNHDAMYWYRQDPGQGLRLIYYSQIVNDFQKGDIAEGYSVSREKKESFPLTVTSAQKNPTAFYLCASRSGNPGANVLTFGAGSRLTVL.

The J gene is TRBJ1-4, the V gene TRBV7-2; possibly TRBD1 for D (5 bases). V lost 5 bases and J 8 bases, leaving 12 bases between the germline ends. The CDR3 sequence is 13 residues long. From germline, CDR1 is SGHTA and CDR2 FQGNSA. CDR3 residues: CASSASPGEKLFF. DNA of the CDR3: TGTGCCAGCAGCGCCTCCCCAGGGGAAAAACTGTTTTTT.

The table lists this clone with a few counts. The chain is built from TRBV7-2 and TRBJ1-1; 10 bases map to TRBD1. The junction had 4 bases not matched to a gene; V was cut back by 5 bases and J by 4 bases. The CDR3 runs 14 residues. In germline, CDR1 is SGHTA, CDR2 FQGNSA. The CDR3 DNA sequence: TGTGCCAGCAGCACCCGGACAGGGGGCACTGAAGCTTTCTTT. It specifies CASSTRTGGTEAFF.

V usage is TRBV6-6 and J usage is TRBJ2-5; D is unresolved. Germline-derived CDR1 and CDR2 are MNHNY and SVGAGI (reference sequence). The CDR3 loop spans 12 amino acids. The V and J ends lost 2 bases and 6 bases respectively, with 7 bases between them. CDR3 protein: CASSYGGQTQYF. The CDR3 DNA reads TGTGCCAGCAGTTACGGCGGCCAGACCCAGTACTTC.

V gene TRBV19 combines with J gene TRBJ2-1, with 9 positions matching TRBD1. Per the germline V gene, CDR1 is LNHDA and CDR2 is SQIVND (reference sequence). The CDR3 totals 14 residues. The trim removed 1 base at V and 5 bases at J, leaving 0 bases unmatched. CDR3 DNA: TGTGCCAGTAGTATAGGGGACAGGGACAATGAGCAGTTCTTC. Translation: CASSIGDRDNEQFF. Using reference TRBV19 and TRBJ2-1 for the parts outside the CDR3, the full variable domain is DGGITQSPKYLFRKEGQNVTLSCEQNLNHDAMYWYRQDPGQGLRLIYYSQIVNDFQKGDIAEGYSVSREKKESFPLTVTSAQKNPTAFYLCASSIGDRDNEQFFGPGTRLTVL.

V usage is TRBV2 and J usage is TRBJ1-5; possibly TRBD1 for D (5 bases). The length of the CDR3 is 16 residues. Trimming removed 3 bases at V and 0 bases at J, with 12 bases between. The germline V gene has CDR1 SNHLY and CDR2 FYNNEI. CDR3 DNA: TGTGCCAGCAGTGAGCTGGGGCAGGGTAGCAATCAGCCCCAGCATTTT. The encoded protein is CASSELGQGSNQPQHF.

In its sample, this clone was seen once. V usage is TRBV27 and J usage is TRBJ2-7; D gene uncertain. Germline V gives CDR1 MNHEY, CDR2 SMNVEV (reference sequence). The CDR3 is made up of 11 amino acids. Trimming cost V 4 bases and J 4 bases, with 5 bases left between them. The CDR3: CASSSGYEQYF. The CDR3 nucleotides read TGTGCCAGCAGTTCAGGATACGAGCAGTACTTC.

The chain combines TRBV4-3 with TRBJ1-2; TRBD1 aligns across 12 bases. Germline V gene sequence: CDR1 LGHNA, CDR2 YSLEER. The CDR3 runs 16 residues. Trimming took 0 bases from V and 8 from J; bases not matched to a gene: 7. CDR3 in amino acids: CASSQERGQGAQGYTF. In DNA form, the CDR3 reads TGCGCCAGCAGCCAAGAAAGGGGACAGGGGGCGCAGGGCTACACCTTC.

The chain combines TRBV11-2 with TRBJ2-1; 11 nucleotides line up with TRBD2. V lost 2 bases and J lost 7; bases outside the gene matches: 1. Germline CDR1 and CDR2: SGHAT and FQNNGV. This CDR3 has 14 residues. The CDR3 spells CASSLTSGRNEQFF. As DNA, the CDR3 is TGTGCCAGCAGCTTAACTAGCGGGAGAAATGAGCAGTTCTTC.

This clone is a singleton in its sample. The J gene is TRBJ2-1, the V gene TRBV24-1; 10 bases match TRBD2. J gave up 7 bases and V 5 bases, and 4 bases lay outside the gene matches. The germline V gene encodes CDR1 KGHDR and CDR2 SFDVKD. CDR3 length equals 14 residues. The CDR3 loop reads CATSVAGGRNEQFF. The CDR3 nucleotides are TGTGCCACCAGTGTAGCGGGAGGTAGGAATGAGCAGTTCTTC.

CDR3 sequence reads: CASSLDGTGPNEQYF. The DNA of the CDR3 is TGCGCCAGCAGCTTGGATGGGACAGGCCCCAACGAGCAGTACTTC. The gene calls are TRBV5-1 and TRBJ2-7, with 8 nucleotides matching TRBD1. This CDR3 is built from 15 residues. CDR1 and CDR2 from the germline V gene are SGHRS and YFSETQ. The trim removed 0 bases at V and 5 bases at J, leaving 7 bases unmatched.

V is TRBV29-1 and J is TRBJ2-5, with 9 bases identical to TRBD1. The CDR3 length is 13 residues. Germline V gene lookup returns CDR1 SQVTM and CDR2 ANQGSEA. V trimming: 7 bases; J trimming: 5 bases; junction bases outside the gene matches: 8. CDR3 amino acids: CSAGDRVWETQYF. The DNA for the CDR3 is TGCAGCGCCGGGGACAGGGTATGGGAGACCCAGTACTTC. The full variable domain, in which reference TRBV29-1 and TRBJ2-5 provide the parts outside the CDR3, is SAVISQKPSRDICQRGTSLTIQCQVDSQVTMMFWYRQQPGQSLTLIATANQGSEATYESGFVIDKFPISRPNLTFSTLTVSNMSPEDSSIYLCSAGDRVWETQYFGPGTRLLVL.

The chain has TRBV7-9 and TRBJ1-3; the D gene is possibly TRBD1 (6 bases). The CDR3 consists of 16 residues. Per germline, CDR1 SEHNR and CDR2 FQNEAQ (reference sequence). With 5 bases removed from V and 0 bases from J, the gap between germline ends came to 14 bases. This chain's CDR3 is CASSLGGLFSGNTIYF. The CDR3 coding sequence is TGTGCCAGCAGCCTAGGGGGGCTATTCTCTGGAAACACCATATATTTT. Variable domain in full (rest from reference TRBV7-9 and TRBJ1-3): DTGVSQNPRHKITKRGQNVTFRCDPISEHNRLYWYRQTLGQGPEFLTYFQNEAQLEKSRLLSDRFSAERPKGSFSTLEIQRTEQGDSAMYLCASSLGGLFSGNTIYFGEGSWLTVV.

This chain joins TRBV3-1 (or the pseudogene TRBV3-2) and TRBJ2-7; possible D gene TRBD1, 6 bases. The V end lost 9 bases, the J end lost 0 bases, and 9 bases lay between the germline ends. The CDR3 extends over 12 amino acids. The germline V gene encodes CDR1 LGHDT and CDR2 YNNKEL (reference sequence). Here the CDR3 reads CARTGSSYEQYV. The DNA of the CDR3 is TGTGCCAGGACAGGCAGCTCCTACGAGCAGTACGTC.

The gene calls are TRBV3-1 (or the pseudogene TRBV3-2) and TRBJ1-1, with D unclear. The CDR3 is 17 amino acids. Trimming shortened V by 2 bases and J by 4 bases, and 20 bases separated the two germline ends. Looked up from germline, CDR1 is LGHDT and CDR2 is YNNKEL (reference sequence). The CDR3 spells CASSQSDKATLGTEAFF. In DNA, the CDR3 is TGTGCCAGCAGCCAAAGCGATAAGGCCACCCTGGGCACTGAAGCTTTCTTT.

The chain employs TRBV27 and TRBJ1-6, with 7 bases fitting TRBD1. J gave up 7 bases and V 1 base, and 13 bases lay outside the gene matches. From germline, CDR1 is MNHEY and CDR2 SMNVEV (reference sequence). This CDR3 is 18 amino acids long. The CDR3 sequence: CASSLYDQTGDWNSPLHF. The DNA of the CDR3 is TGTGCCAGCAGTTTATACGACCAAACAGGGGATTGGAATTCACCCCTCCACTTT.

The V call is TRBV11-3, the J call TRBJ2-1; TRBD2 might be the D (5 bases). In germline, CDR1 is SGHNT, CDR2 YENEEA. V dropped 1 base and J dropped 4 bases, with 8 bases sitting between them. This CDR3 is built from 14 residues. The CDR3 loop is CASSLGPGYNEQFF. Here the CDR3 DNA reads TGTGCCAGCAGCTTAGGCCCGGGGTACAATGAGCAGTTCTTC.